Each of the 6 T cell receptor beta chains below was sequenced from the same sample in a study of beta chain features in type 1 diabetes. Expressed TCRB transcripts were sequenced after all isolated RNA was converted to cDNA. Only in-frame clones appear in the TCRdb table, and some are missing; sequencing was by immunoSEQ multiplex PCR. The profile shows about 350,000 clones, around 20% of them singletons. Source material: naive CD4+ T cells from blood. These receptors all stem from a woman aged 18-29 years in good health.

The V gene is TRBV11-3, the J gene TRBJ2-3, with D perhaps TRBD2 (5 bases). The CDR3 contains 14 residues. V was pared by 5 bases and J by 5 bases, with 14 bases between. The germline CDR1 and CDR2 sequences are SGHNT and YENEEA. The CDR3 DNA follows: TGTGCCAGCAGCCCCCGAGGGATTGGAGATACGCAGTATTTT. It is translated as CASSPRGIGDTQYF. Drawing the rest from reference TRBV11-3 and TRBJ2-3, the complete variable domain is EAGVVQSPRYKIIEKKQPVAFWCNPISGHNTLYWYLQNLGQGPELLIRYENEEAVDDSQLPKDRFSAERLKGVDSTLKIQPAELGDSAVYLCASSPRGIGDTQYFGPGTRLTVL.

This clone has a handful of counts. The chain carries TRBV15 and TRBJ2-3; D ambiguous. Trimming removed 5 bases from V and 6 bases from J, with 12 bases in between. Germline V gene sequence: CDR1 LNHNV, CDR2 YYDKDF (reference sequence). CDR3 length equals 13 residues. CDR3: CATSRNYGDTQYF. The CDR3 DNA is TGTGCCACCAGCCGTAATTACGGGGATACGCAGTATTTT. The full variable domain, rest sourced from reference TRBV15 and TRBJ2-3, is DAMVIQNPRYQVTQFGKPVTLSCSQTLNHNVMYWYQQKSSQAPKLLFHYYDKDFNNEADTPDNFQSRRPNTSFCFLDIRSPGLGDTAMYLCATSRNYGDTQYFGPGTRLTVL.

This clone was seen only a few times. The rearrangement uses TRBV6-5 and TRBJ2-5; D is possibly TRBD1 (5 bases). The CDR3 spans 14 residues. Trimming left V 6 bases short and J 4 bases short, with 15 bases between. Germline loops: CDR1 MNHEY, CDR2 SVGAGI. The CDR3: CASSSMGPSETQYF. DNA of the CDR3: TGTGCCAGCAGCTCCATGGGGCCCTCAGAGACCCAGTACTTC.

The chain joins TRBV5-1 to TRBJ2-7; 8 bases agree with TRBD1. Unmatched junction bases numbered 5, after V lost 4 bases and J lost 2 bases. This CDR3 region has 14 residues. CDR1 and CDR2 (germline): SGHRS, YFSETQ. This CDR3 reads CASSATDRAYEQYF. In DNA form, the CDR3 reads TGCGCCAGCAGCGCAACGGACAGGGCCTACGAGCAGTACTTC.

CDR3 residues: CAIVGQGNEQFF. CDR3 DNA sequence: TGTGCCATCGTGGGACAGGGGAATGAGCAGTTCTTC. V usage is TRBV10-3 and J usage is TRBJ2-1, with TRBD1 matching 10 bases. Germline V gene lookup returns CDR1 ENHRY and CDR2 SYGVKD. The V and J ends lost 8 bases and 7 bases, in that order; junction bases with no gene match: 2. The CDR3 runs to 12 residues.

This clone was recorded a few times. The CDR3 region is CASSRTAFNEKLFF. The CDR3 DNA is TGCGCCAGCAGTCGGACAGCCTTTAATGAAAAACTGTTTTTT. This chain joins TRBV4-3 and TRBJ1-4, with TRBD1 as a possible D gene (6 bases). Trimming took 6 bases from V and 4 from J, leaving 12 bases between them. The CDR3 covers 14 residues. Germline loops: CDR1 LGHNA, CDR2 YSLEER.